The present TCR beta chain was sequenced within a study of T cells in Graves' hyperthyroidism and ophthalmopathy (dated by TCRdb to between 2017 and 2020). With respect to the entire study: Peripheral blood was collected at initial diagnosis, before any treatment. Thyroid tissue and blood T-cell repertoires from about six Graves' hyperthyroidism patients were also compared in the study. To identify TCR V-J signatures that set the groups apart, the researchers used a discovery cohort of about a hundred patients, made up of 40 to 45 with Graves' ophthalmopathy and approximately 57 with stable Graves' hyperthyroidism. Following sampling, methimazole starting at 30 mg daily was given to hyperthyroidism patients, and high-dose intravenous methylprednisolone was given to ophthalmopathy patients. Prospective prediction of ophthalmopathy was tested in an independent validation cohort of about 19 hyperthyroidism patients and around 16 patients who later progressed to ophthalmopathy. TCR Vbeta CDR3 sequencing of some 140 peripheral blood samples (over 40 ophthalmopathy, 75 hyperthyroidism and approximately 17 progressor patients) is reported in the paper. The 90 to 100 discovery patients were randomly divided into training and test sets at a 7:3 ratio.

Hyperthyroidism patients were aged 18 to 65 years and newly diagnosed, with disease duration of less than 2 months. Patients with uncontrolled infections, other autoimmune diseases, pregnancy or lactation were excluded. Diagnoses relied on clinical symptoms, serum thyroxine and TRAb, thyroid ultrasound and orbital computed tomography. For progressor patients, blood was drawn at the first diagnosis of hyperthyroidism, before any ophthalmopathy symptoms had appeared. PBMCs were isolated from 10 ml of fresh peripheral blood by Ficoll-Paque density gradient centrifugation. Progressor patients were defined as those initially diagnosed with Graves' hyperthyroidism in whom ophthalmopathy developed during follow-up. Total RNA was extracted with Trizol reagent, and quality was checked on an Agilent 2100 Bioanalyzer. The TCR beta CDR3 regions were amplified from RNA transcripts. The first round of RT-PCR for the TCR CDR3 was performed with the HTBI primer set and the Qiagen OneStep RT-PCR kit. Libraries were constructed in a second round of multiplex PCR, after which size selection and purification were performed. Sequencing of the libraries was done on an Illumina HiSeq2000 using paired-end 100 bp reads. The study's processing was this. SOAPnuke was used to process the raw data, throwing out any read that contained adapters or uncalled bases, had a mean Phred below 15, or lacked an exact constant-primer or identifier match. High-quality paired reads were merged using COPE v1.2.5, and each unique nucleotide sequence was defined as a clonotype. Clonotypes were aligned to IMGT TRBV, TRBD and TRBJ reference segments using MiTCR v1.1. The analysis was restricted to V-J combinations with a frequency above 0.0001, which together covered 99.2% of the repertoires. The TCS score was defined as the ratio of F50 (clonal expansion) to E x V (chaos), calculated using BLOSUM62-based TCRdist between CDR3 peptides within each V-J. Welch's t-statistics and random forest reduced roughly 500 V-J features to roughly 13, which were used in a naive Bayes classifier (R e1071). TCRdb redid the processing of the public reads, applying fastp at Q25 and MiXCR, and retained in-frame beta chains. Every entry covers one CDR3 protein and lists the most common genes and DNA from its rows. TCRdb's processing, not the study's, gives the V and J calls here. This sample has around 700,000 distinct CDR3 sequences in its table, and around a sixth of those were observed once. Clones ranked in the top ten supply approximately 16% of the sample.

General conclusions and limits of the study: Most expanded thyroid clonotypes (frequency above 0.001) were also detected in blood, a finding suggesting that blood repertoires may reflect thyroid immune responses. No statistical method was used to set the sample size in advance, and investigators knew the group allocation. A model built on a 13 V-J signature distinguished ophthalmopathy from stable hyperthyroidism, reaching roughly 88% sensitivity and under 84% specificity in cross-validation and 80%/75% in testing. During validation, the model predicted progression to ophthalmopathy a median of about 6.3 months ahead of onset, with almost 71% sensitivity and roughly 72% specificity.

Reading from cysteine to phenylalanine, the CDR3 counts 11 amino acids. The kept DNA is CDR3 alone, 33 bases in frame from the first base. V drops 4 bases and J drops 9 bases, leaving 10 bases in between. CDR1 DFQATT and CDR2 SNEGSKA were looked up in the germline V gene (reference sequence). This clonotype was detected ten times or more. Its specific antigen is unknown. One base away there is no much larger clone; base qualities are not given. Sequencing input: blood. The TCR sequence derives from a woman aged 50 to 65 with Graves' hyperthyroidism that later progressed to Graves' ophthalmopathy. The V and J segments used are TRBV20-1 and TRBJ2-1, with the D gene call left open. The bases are TGCAGTGCTATCTCGTTGGGTGAGCAGTTCTTC. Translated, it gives CSAISLGEQFF.